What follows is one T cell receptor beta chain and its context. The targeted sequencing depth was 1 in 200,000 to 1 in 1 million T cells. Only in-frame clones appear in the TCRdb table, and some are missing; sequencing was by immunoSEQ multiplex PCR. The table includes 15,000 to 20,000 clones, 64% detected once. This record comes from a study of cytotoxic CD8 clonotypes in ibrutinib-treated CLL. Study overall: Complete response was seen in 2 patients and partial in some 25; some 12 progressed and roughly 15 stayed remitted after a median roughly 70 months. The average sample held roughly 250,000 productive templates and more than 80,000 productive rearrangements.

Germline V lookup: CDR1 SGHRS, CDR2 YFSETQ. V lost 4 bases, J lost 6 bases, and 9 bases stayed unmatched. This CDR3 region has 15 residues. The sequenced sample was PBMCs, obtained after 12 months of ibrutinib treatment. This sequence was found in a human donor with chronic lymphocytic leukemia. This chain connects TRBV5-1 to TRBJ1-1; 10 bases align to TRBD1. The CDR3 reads CASSVRTGGRAEAFF. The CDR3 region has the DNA TGCGCCAGCAGCGTAAGGACAGGGGGGCGGGCTGAAGCTTTCTTT. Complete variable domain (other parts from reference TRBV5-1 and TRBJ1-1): KAGVTQTPRYLIKTRGQQVTLSCSPISGHRSVSWYQQTPGQGLQFLFEYFSETQRNKGNFPGRFSGRQFSNSRSEMNVSTLELGDSALYLCASSVRTGGRAEAFFGQGTRLTVV.